The present entry profiles one TCR beta chain with its context. The sample holds many counts of this clonotype. Its antigen remains undetermined. No base qualities exist here, and no much larger clone lies one base off it. The library was generated by multiplex PCR. This sample was sequenced with an Illumina HiSeq 4000. iRepertoire HTBI primers and Arm-PCR amplification of CDR3 regions were used to construct TCR beta libraries. Before sequencing, the PCR products underwent gel purification. In the source study's methods: Across samples, around 58 TRBV and 13 to 15 TRBJ segments were identified and used for gene usage analysis of CDR3 amino acid clonotypes. COPE and FqMerger were used to merge the filtered high-quality paired reads into contigs. Contigs were aligned with BLAST to IMGT TRBV, TRBD and TRBJ reference genes, and CDR3 was defined per IMGT. Highly expanded clones were defined as clonotypes with a frequency above 0.1%. Shannon entropy served as the measure of repertoire diversity, while the Gini coefficient captured V-J evenness. A clonotype was considered public if more than one individual shared it. The public reads were reanalyzed by TCRdb: fastp trimming at Q25, MiXCR alignment, in-frame beta chains only. Merged by CDR3 protein, the rows form single entries marked with the most common genes and DNA. The V and J calls were not made by the authors but by TCRdb's processing. This sample gives 410,000 or so distinct CDR3 sequences in total; 15% of them show up just once. In total, the top ten clones hold 16% of the sample.

This record comes from a study of regulatory T cells in long-lasting Graves disease (TCRdb year 2021). Context from the whole study: In the newly diagnosed Graves' disease group, patients had been taking antithyroid drugs for less than 3 months. Peripheral blood TCR sequencing and RNA sequencing compared persistent Graves' disease patients with newly diagnosed Graves' disease patients. The study took place in China and was registered as a clinical trial. A total of about 35 samples underwent TCR sequencing, from 13 patients with persistent Graves' disease and roughly 20 patients with newly diagnosed Graves' disease. General study outcomes and caveats: Only peripheral blood was studied, because thyroid tissue, the primary lesion, was inaccessible. Lower TCR Shannon entropy and fewer highly expanded clones were observed in persistent Graves' disease patients than in newly diagnosed patients, which suggested clonal expansion. Preferential use of TRBV28, TRBJ1-2 and TRBJ2-5 was observed in persistent disease, whereas TRBV20-1 and TRBJ2-1 were favored in newly diagnosed disease. Sequencing and analysis were restricted to the TCR beta chain. Persistent patients shared more public clonotypes among themselves (around 2,500) than newly diagnosed patients did (approximately 900). As a limitation, the authors acknowledged that the small sample size may reduce accuracy.

The sample's time point label, decoded: newly diagnosed GD, antithyroid drugs for less than 3 months. For both TCR sequencing and RNA sequencing, RNA was extracted from PBMCs in TRIzol. The diagnosis of Graves' disease was made according to American Thyroid Association guidelines. Patients were recruited from an endocrinology department in Xi'an, China. Each patient gave around 9 milliliters of peripheral blood, collected in an EDTA anticoagulant tube. Ficoll Paque Plus density gradient separation was used to isolate PBMCs, and no further T cell sorting was performed. An Agilent 2100 Bioanalyzer and agarose gel were used to check RNA quality, while a NanoDrop 2000 measured RNA concentration. The CDR3 has 16 amino acids, counting the end cysteine and phenylalanine. Only the CDR3 DNA stays, 48 bases, in frame from base 1. The germline V gene supplies CDR1 SGHNT and CDR2 YENEEA. The junction shows trimming of 1 base on V and 8 bases on J, and the gene matches do not reach 5 bases of it.

These same data were also listed under a study on T cells in Graves' hyperthyroidism and ophthalmopathy. Taken from the second paper: Graves' hyperthyroidism was defined as stable when no progression to ophthalmopathy occurred over 18 months of follow-up. Hyperthyroidism patients were newly diagnosed, had a disease duration of under 2 months, and were aged 18 to 65 years. Exclusion was applied to patients with uncontrolled infections, other autoimmune diseases, pregnancy or lactation. Clinical symptoms, serum thyroxine and TRAb, thyroid ultrasound, and orbital computed tomography formed the basis for the diagnoses. The first round of RT-PCR for the TCR CDR3 was performed with the HTBI primer set and the Qiagen OneStep RT-PCR kit. Most expanded thyroid clonotypes (frequency above 0.001) were also detected in blood, suggesting blood repertoires may reflect thyroid immune responses. A model built on a 13 V-J signature distinguished ophthalmopathy from stable hyperthyroidism, reaching 85% to 90% sensitivity and approximately 81% specificity in cross-validation and 80%/75% in testing. In validation, the model predicted progression to ophthalmopathy a median of 6.5 months before onset, with 65% to 71% sensitivity and roughly 77% specificity. TCR V-J signatures able to tell the groups apart were searched for in a discovery cohort of 90 to 100 patients, of whom approximately 40 had Graves' ophthalmopathy and 57 had stable Graves' hyperthyroidism. Whether ophthalmopathy could be predicted prospectively was tested in an independent validation cohort made up of 18 to 20 hyperthyroidism patients plus 17 patients who later progressed to ophthalmopathy. For training and testing, the 80 to 100 patients in the discovery cohort were randomly divided in a 7:3 ratio. Thyroid tissue and blood T-cell repertoires from more than five Graves' hyperthyroidism patients were also compared in the study. Following sampling, methimazole starting at 30 mg daily was given to hyperthyroidism patients, and high-dose intravenous methylprednisolone was given to ophthalmopathy patients. Libraries were constructed in a second round of multiplex PCR, after which size selection and purification were performed. Paired-end sequencing of the libraries was performed with 100 bp reads on an Illumina HiSeq2000. SOAPnuke was used to process the raw data, removing reads that contained adapters or uncalled bases, had a mean Phred below 15, or lacked an exact match to the constant primer or identifier. High-quality paired reads were merged using COPE v1.2.5, and each unique nucleotide sequence was defined as a clonotype. Clonotypes were aligned to IMGT TRBV, TRBD and TRBJ reference segments using MiTCR v1.1. Only V-J combinations with frequency above 0.0001, covering 99% to 99.2% of repertoires, were analysed. The TCS score was defined as F50 (clonal expansion) divided by E x V (chaos), with BLOSUM62-based TCRdist calculated between CDR3 peptides within each V-J. Welch's t-statistics and random forest reduced 514 V-J features to roughly 13, which were used in a naive Bayes classifier (R e1071). Sample size was not statistically predetermined, and investigators were not blinded to group allocation. According to the paper, TCR Vbeta CDR3 sequencing was carried out on 135 peripheral blood samples, which came from 40 to 45 ophthalmopathy, under 80 hyperthyroidism and about 17 progressor patients.

The sequence was obtained from a woman in her twenties or thirties with Graves disease. Donor details come from another sample of the same person, matched by shared clones. This chain joins TRBV11-3 to TRBJ2-1, with 13 central nucleotides matching TRBD2. The sample here was peripheral blood mononuclear cells (PBMCs), taken at new diagnosis, from a patient treated with antithyroid drugs. The CDR3 reads as follows: CASSLGGLAGLYEQFF. Read as DNA, the sequence is TGTGCCAGCAGCTTAGGGGGACTAGCGGGATTGTATGAGCAGTTCTTC.